The clone carrying this T cell receptor beta chain has a handful of counts. Its antigen remains unknown. V lost 1 base, J lost 1 base, and 5 bases lay in between. The V gene's germline CDR1 is MNHEY and CDR2 SMNVEV (reference sequence). The CDR3 sequence is 14 residues long. The data derive from a study of human T cells and chemical hapten exposure. As for the study in general: Small discrepancies in pooled library volume mainly accounted for the varying TCR yields per sample.

Study results and limitations: The number of TCRs above 1 in 1000 frequency did not change after DPC sensitization.

Noted time point: healthy volunteer bleed at 6 weeks. Total RNA was isolated from unfractionated whole blood. Individual cDNA molecules each carried unique molecular identifiers attached by the library. Methods used by the authors: A typical sample had some 96,000 TCRs, with roughly 23,224 to 690,600 overall. Each CDR3 protein gets one entry after TCRdb re-called the RACE reads with MiXCR. TCRdb's processing, not the study's, gives the V and J calls here. Of 65,000 to 80,000 distinct CDR3 sequences listed, over 7% are singletons. V usage is TRBV27 and J usage is TRBJ1-5; D uncertain. The sequenced sample was whole blood. This clonotype was sampled from a male donor in good health. Some clones in this sample may be carry-over from other donors' samples. The CDR3 nucleotides are TGTGCCAGCAGTTTATATAACAGCAATCAGCCCCAGCATTTT. Translation: CASSLYNSNQPQHF.